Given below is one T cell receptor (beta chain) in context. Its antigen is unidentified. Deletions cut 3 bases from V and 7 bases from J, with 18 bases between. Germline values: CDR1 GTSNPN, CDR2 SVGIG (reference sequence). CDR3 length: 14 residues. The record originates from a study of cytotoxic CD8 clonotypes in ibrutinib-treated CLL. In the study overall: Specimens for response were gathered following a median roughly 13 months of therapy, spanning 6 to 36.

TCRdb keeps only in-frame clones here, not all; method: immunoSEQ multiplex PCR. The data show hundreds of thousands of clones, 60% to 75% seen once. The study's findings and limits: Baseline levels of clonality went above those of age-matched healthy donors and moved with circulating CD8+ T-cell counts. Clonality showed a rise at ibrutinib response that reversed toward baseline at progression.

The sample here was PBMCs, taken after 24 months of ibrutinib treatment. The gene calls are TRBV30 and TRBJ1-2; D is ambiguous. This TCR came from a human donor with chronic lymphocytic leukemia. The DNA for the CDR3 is TGTGCCTGGAGCAAGGACTCTAGAGCCTCTGGCTACACCTTC. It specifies CAWSKDSRASGYTF.